The clone carrying this T cell receptor (beta chain) was observed a handful of times. Alongside a J-beta primer mix, a sample-barcoded 5' primer served in a second PCR lasting about 7 to 11 cycles. MiXCR, applied by TCRdb to the 5' RACE reads, yields one record per CDR3 protein. Found here are 750,000 to 950,000 distinct CDR3 sequences, roughly 29% of them singletons; the top ten hold about a tenth. The source of the sample is a study of blood T cells in healthy people across ages. V lost 6 bases and J lost 3; bases outside the gene matches: 7. Germline CDR1 is MDHEN and CDR2 is SYDVKM. This CDR3 contains 16 residues. Per sample, no less than 5 micrograms of total RNA were extracted. A further study also used this sample, focusing on T cells of mothers and their children. That study adds: Every microgram of extracted RNA entered cDNA synthesis, approximately 1.5 ug per 15 ul. The second PCR used the M1S primer, and this primer added sample barcodes and 2-4 random nucleotides.

Sequencing was carried out using blood. The clonotype was recovered from a woman aged 40 to 49 in good health. This chain uses TRBV28 with TRBJ1-5; 11 bases agree with TRBD1. CDR3 region: CASSYGTGGLNQPQHF. DNA of the CDR3: TGTGCCAGCAGCTACGGGACAGGGGGACTCAATCAGCCCCAGCATTTT.